This T cell receptor (beta chain) was recovered during a study of shared clonotypes between healthy human individuals. V was pared by 5 bases and J by 2 bases, with 6 bases between. The germline V gene has CDR1 SGHDN and CDR2 FVKESK. The CDR3 loop spans 12 amino acids. Using immunoSEQ multiplex PCR, the repertoire was profiled, and TCRdb retains in-frame clones only, with some absent. The sample holds some 660,000 clones, 73% seen once. CD45RA-negative memory and CD45RA+ naive subsets were split from the CD4+ cells. What was sequenced was memory CD4+ T cells sorted from blood. The subset denotes: CD45RA-negative fraction. This receptor was obtained from a woman in her 30s in good health. The rearrangement uses TRBV14 and TRBJ1-2, with D unresolved. The CDR3 DNA reads TGTGCCAGCAGCATGCTAAACTATGGCTACACCTTC. Translating gives CASSMLNYGYTF.